This TCR beta chain was sequenced during a study of pediatric ulcerative colitis. Regarding the study as a whole: Ulcerative colitis patients shared more blood-rectal clones than controls.

The assay was immunoSEQ multiplex PCR, and TCRdb's table has in-frame clones only and misses some. The sample records roughly 30,000 clones, around 80% being singletons. The diagnostic colonoscopy in ulcerative colitis patients preceded any immunosuppressive treatment. Germline lookup yields CDR1 KGHSH and CDR2 LQKENI. The CDR3 runs 15 residues. The junction had 7 bases not matched to a gene; V was cut back by 4 bases and J by 5 bases. In regard to this clone: Its antigen is currently unknown.

This chain links TRBV18 with TRBJ2-5, with 10 bases lining up with TRBD1. Sequencing was done on a sample of blood. The sequence came from a boy aged 5-17 years with severe ulcerative colitis. The CDR3 region has the DNA TGTGCCAGCTCACTGCGACAGGGGGCAAGGGAGACCCAGTACTTC. This codes for CASSLRQGARETQYF.